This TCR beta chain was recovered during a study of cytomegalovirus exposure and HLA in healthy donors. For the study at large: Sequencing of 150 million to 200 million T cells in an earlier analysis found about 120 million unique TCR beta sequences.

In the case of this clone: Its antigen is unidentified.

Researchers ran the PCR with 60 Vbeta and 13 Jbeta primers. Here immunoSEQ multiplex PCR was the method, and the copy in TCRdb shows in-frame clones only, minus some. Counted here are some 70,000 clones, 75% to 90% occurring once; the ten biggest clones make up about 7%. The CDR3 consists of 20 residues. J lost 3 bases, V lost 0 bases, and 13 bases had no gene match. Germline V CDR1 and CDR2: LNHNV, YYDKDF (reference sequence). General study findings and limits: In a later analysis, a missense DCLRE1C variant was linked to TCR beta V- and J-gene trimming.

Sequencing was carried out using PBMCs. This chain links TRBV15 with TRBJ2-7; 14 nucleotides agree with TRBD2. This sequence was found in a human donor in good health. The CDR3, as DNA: TGTGCCACCAGCAGAGATCAGGGCAGAGTTGGACTAGCGGGGGGCTACGAGCAGTACTTC. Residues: CATSRDQGRVGLAGGYEQYF.